This T cell receptor (beta chain) was sequenced during a study of blood T cell repertoires in COVID-19. Some clones are missing from TCRdb's copy, which holds only in-frame ones; the method was immunoSEQ multiplex PCR. The sample contains 130,000 or so clones, approximately 84% of which appear only once. Residents of 24 US areas, aged about 18 to 95 years, made up the participants. Sequencing was performed on PBMCs or T cells enriched from blood (not recorded which). The receptor was isolated from a woman aged 50 to 65 with acute COVID-19.

The CDR3 here is CASSLASYEQYF. The CDR3 region has the DNA TGTGCCAGCAGCTTAGCTTCCTACGAGCAGTACTTC. The rearrangement joins TRBV11-3 to TRBJ2-7, with D unclear. V lost 1 base to trimming and J lost 1 base, with 2 bases between them. CDR1 SGHNT and CDR2 YENEEA come from the germline V gene. CDR3 length equals 12 residues. The variable domain in full, with the rest retrieved from reference TRBV11-3 and TRBJ2-7, is EAGVVQSPRYKIIEKKQPVAFWCNPISGHNTLYWYLQNLGQGPELLIRYENEEAVDDSQLPKDRFSAERLKGVDSTLKIQPAELGDSAVYLCASSLASYEQYFGPGTRLTVT.